These T cell receptor beta chains were read from a single sample in a study of post-analysis software for immune sequencing data. TCRdb redid the calling of the PCR reads with MiXCR, one entry per CDR3 protein. Of about 560,000 distinct CDR3 sequences listed, roughly 40% are singletons. Sequenced material: blood. These receptors originate from a girl between 5 and 17 years old with multiple sclerosis. CDR3s include the opening cysteine and the closing phenylalanine or tryptophan. Each record gives: CDR3 DNA, CDR3 protein, CDR3 length, J gene, D gene, V gene, clone size. A D gene is named only where the DNA matches it firmly. Size is omitted from some rows. Given values are once, few, many or a class for expanded clones.

DNA: TGCAGTGCTCGGGGGAAGAGCTCCTATAATTCACCCCTCCACTTT
CDR3: CSARGKSSYNSPLHF
length: 15
J: TRBJ1-6
D: .
V: TRBV20-1
size: .

DNA: TGTGCCAGCAGCCGACTAGCGGGGGGAATCACCGGGGAGCTGTTTTTT
CDR3: CASSRLAGGITGELFF
length: 16
J: TRBJ2-2
D: TRBD2
V: TRBV3-1
size: .

DNA: TGCGCCAGCAGCCAAGCCGGACAGGGGGCCGCCTACGAGCAGTACTTC
CDR3: CASSQAGQGAAYEQYF
length: 16
J: TRBJ2-7
D: TRBD1
V: TRBV4-1
size: few

DNA: TGTGCCAGCTCACCTCTTACAGGGGGGACTGAAGCTTTCTTT
CDR3: CASSPLTGGTEAFF
length: 14
J: TRBJ1-1
D: TRBD1
V: TRBV18
size: .

DNA: TGTGCCAGCAGCTTAGAGCTGAATTCACCCCTCCACTTT
CDR3: CASSLELNSPLHF
length: 13
J: TRBJ1-6
D: .
V: TRBV7-7
size: .

DNA: TGTGCCAGCAGCTTAAACGGACTAGCGGGGGGGCCTTGGGCAGATACGCAGTATTTT
CDR3: CASSLNGLAGGPWADTQYF
length: 19
J: TRBJ2-3
D: TRBD2
V: TRBV11-2
size: .

DNA: TGCAGTGCTAGTGCGGGGGGCAGCTCCTACAATGAGCAGTTCTTC
CDR3: CSASAGGSSYNEQFF
length: 15
J: TRBJ2-1
D: TRBD2
V: TRBV20-1
size: many

DNA: TGTGCCAGCAGTTTAGGGGCGGGAGTGGAGGGTATTTATGAGCAGTTCTTC
CDR3: CASSLGAGVEGIYEQFF
length: 17
J: TRBJ2-1
D: TRBD2
V: TRBV12-3/TRBV12-4
size: .

DNA: TGTGCCAGCAGGGCCCCGGGAAGTAATTCACCCCTCCACTTT
CDR3: CASRAPGSNSPLHF
length: 14
J: TRBJ1-6
D: .
V: TRBV12-3/TRBV12-4
size: .

DNA: TGTGCCAGCAGCACGGACCCGGTGGAGGAGACCCAGTACTTC
CDR3: CASSTDPVEETQYF
length: 14
J: TRBJ2-5
D: .
V: TRBV7-9
size: .

DNA: TGTGCCAGCAGCTTTTATAAGGGCCACTATGGCTACACCTTC
CDR3: CASSFYKGHYGYTF
length: 14
J: TRBJ1-2
D: .
V: TRBV7-2
size: .

DNA: TGTGCCAGCAGTTTTTGGGCGGGGGAAGAGACCCAGTACTTC
CDR3: CASSFWAGEETQYF
length: 14
J: TRBJ2-5
D: TRBD2
V: TRBV12-3/TRBV12-4
size: few

DNA: TGCGCCAGCAAGGAGGCGGGAGGCTACGAGCAGTACTTC
CDR3: CASKEAGGYEQYF
length: 13
J: TRBJ2-7
D: TRBD2
V: TRBV10-2
size: .

DNA: TGCGCCACCAGTGATCCGGGACAGGGGGCGTCCGGGGAGCTGTTTTTT
CDR3: CATSDPGQGASGELFF
length: 16
J: TRBJ2-2
D: TRBD1
V: TRBV24-1
size: once

DNA: TGCGCCAGCAGCGCCGGGACAGGGGGCGGAGAGACCCAGTACTTC
CDR3: CASSAGTGGGETQYF
length: 15
J: TRBJ2-5
D: TRBD1
V: TRBV5-1
size: .

DNA: TGCGCCAGCAGCCTCGGAAGGGCCGCCTCGTATAATTCACCCCTCCACTTT
CDR3: CASSLGRAASYNSPLHF
length: 17
J: TRBJ1-6
D: .
V: TRBV4-1
size: .

DNA: TGTGCCAGCACCTTAAGACAGGGGGACTACGAGCAGTACTTC
CDR3: CASTLRQGDYEQYF
length: 14
J: TRBJ2-7
D: TRBD1
V: TRBV6-1
size: .

DNA: TGCGCCAGCAGCCAAGTCGGAACCTACGAGCAGTACTTC
CDR3: CASSQVGTYEQYF
length: 13
J: TRBJ2-7
D: .
V: TRBV4-1
size: few

DNA: TGTGCCAGCAGTTCCCAAGCGGGGGGGACAGATACGCAGTATTTT
CDR3: CASSSQAGGTDTQYF
length: 15
J: TRBJ2-3
D: TRBD2
V: TRBV6-2/TRBV6-3
size: few

DNA: TGTGCCAGCAGTTTAGAGACACGTTGGGGACCTGAAGCTTTCTTT
CDR3: CASSLETRWGPEAFF
length: 15
J: TRBJ1-1
D: .
V: TRBV12-3/TRBV12-4
size: .

DNA: TGTGCCAGCAGCCCGGGACAGATCAGCTATGGCTACACCTTC
CDR3: CASSPGQISYGYTF
length: 14
J: TRBJ1-2
D: TRBD1
V: TRBV9
size: .

DNA: TGTGCCAGCAGTTTGTTCCCGAGTCGGTCCCAAGAGACCCAGTACTTC
CDR3: CASSLFPSRSQETQYF
length: 16
J: TRBJ2-5
D: .
V: TRBV12-3/TRBV12-4
size: .

DNA: TGCGCCAGCAGCTTGGCTTTTGGAGCCCCGGGTACCCGAGCGAACACTGAAGCTTTCTTT
CDR3: CASSLAFGAPGTRANTEAFF
length: 20
J: TRBJ1-1
D: .
V: TRBV5-1
size: few

DNA: TGTGCCAGCAGCTTAGTTCGAGAAACCTACAATGAGCAGTTCTTC
CDR3: CASSLVRETYNEQFF
length: 15
J: TRBJ2-1
D: .
V: TRBV7-8
size: .

DNA: TGTGCCAGCAGCTTGGAGCTCCCAGCGGCGAACACCGGGGAGCTGTTTTTT
CDR3: CASSLELPAANTGELFF
length: 17
J: TRBJ2-2
D: .
V: TRBV7-9
size: .